The 4 T cell receptor beta chains listed next were all sequenced from one sample in a study of T cell repertoires in cytomegalovirus infection. MiXCR was run by TCRdb on the reads, yielding one entry per CDR3 protein. Here the sample spans approximately 500,000 distinct CDR3 sequences, approximately 15% being singletons. The specimen was CD8+ T cells from PBMCs. The receptor source for this set is a human donor in good health (CMV status not recorded). Some clones in this sample may be carry-over from other donors' samples.

This clonotype showed up many times. The chain combines TRBV11-2 with TRBJ2-1, with 7 nucleotides matching TRBD2. CDR1 and CDR2 from the germline V gene are SGHAT and FQNNGV. V was pared by 0 bases and J by 3 bases, with 11 bases of the junction left unmatched. This CDR3 is built from 18 residues. The CDR3 reads CASSLDERGGSGYNEQFF. As DNA, the CDR3 is TGTGCCAGCAGCTTAGATGAAAGGGGCGGGAGTGGCTACAATGAGCAGTTCTTC.

The chain is built from TRBV5-4 and TRBJ2-7, with unresolved D. This CDR3 comprises 14 residues. The germline gives CDR1 SGHNT, CDR2 YYREEE (reference sequence). The V end lost 5 bases, the J end lost 1 base, and 13 bases lay between the germline ends. The CDR3 sequence is CASSRNSLSYEQYF. The CDR3 coding sequence is TGTGCCAGCAGTAGGAACAGCCTTTCCTACGAGCAGTACTTC.

This clonotype has a count of ten or more. This chain joins TRBV12-3 or TRBV12-4 and TRBJ2-7; 11 bases agree with TRBD1. The CDR3 is 15 amino acids. V lost 6 bases, J lost 2 bases, and 6 bases stayed unmatched. CDR3: CASSPWTGGPYEQYF. The CDR3 bases are TGTGCCAGCAGCCCCTGGACAGGGGGCCCCTACGAGCAGTACTTC.

The table lists this clonotype with a few counts. The genes are TRBV24-1 and TRBJ2-1; D is perhaps TRBD2 (7 bases). Trimming left V 4 bases short and J 7 bases short, with 13 bases between. This CDR3 region has 14 residues. Germline CDR1 and CDR2: KGHDR and SFDVKD. In DNA, the CDR3 is TGTGCCACCAGTGAACGGGGGGCTTGGAATGAGCAGTTCTTC. Translation: CATSERGAWNEQFF.